The rows below give T cell receptor beta chains drawn from one sample of a study of cytomegalovirus exposure and HLA in healthy donors. The repertoire was sequenced with immunoSEQ multiplex PCR; TCRdb's copy has only in-frame clones and lacks some. The sample includes tens of thousands of clones, approximately 94% seen only once; the top ten take roughly 1.1%. Sequencing was done on a sample of PBMCs. Every receptor here comes from a man younger than 30 in good health and CMV-seronegative. Both conserved end residues are part of each CDR3. D genes are given only for firm matches.

>TRBV9|TRBJ2-2|17|.
CASSVVGTGTQTGELFF
TGTGCCAGCAGCGTAGTAGGAACCGGGACTCAAACCGGGGAGCTGTTTTTT
>TRBV15|TRBJ2-5|13|.
CATSRGSEETQYF
TGTGCCACCAGCAGAGGTTCAGAAGAGACCCAGTACTTC
>TRBV2|TRBJ2-7|14|TRBD2
CASSEVREGFGQYF
TGTGCCAGCAGTGAAGTACGGGAGGGCTTTGGGCAGTACTTC
>TRBV27|TRBJ2-1|18|TRBD2
CASSLKSQYGGSGNEQFF
TGTGCCAGCAGTTTAAAATCCCAGTATGGCGGGAGCGGAAATGAGCAGTTCTTC
>TRBV5-1|TRBJ2-1|13|.
CASSPLADNEQFF
TGCGCCAGCAGCCCACTAGCTGACAATGAGCAGTTCTTC
>TRBV19|TRBJ2-1|17|TRBD2
CASSLRGLAGAYNEQFF
TGTGCCAGTAGTCTTCGGGGACTAGCGGGAGCCTACAATGAGCAGTTCTTC
>TRBV28|TRBJ2-7|13|TRBD1
CASSTGTGGGQYF
TGTGCCAGCAGTACCGGGACAGGGGGCGGGCAGTACTTC
>TRBV18|TRBJ2-7|17|TRBD2
CASSPASGNFGAYEQYF
TGTGCCAGCTCCCCCGCTAGCGGGAATTTTGGTGCCTACGAGCAGTACTTC
>TRBV7-8|TRBJ2-1|15|TRBD2
CASSPDETSGREQFF
TGTGCCAGCAGTCCCGACGAGACTAGCGGGAGGGAGCAGTTCTTC
>TRBV5-1|TRBJ2-7|16|.
CASSPPGQGIGDEQYF
TGCGCCAGCAGTCCGCCGGGACAAGGTATTGGGGACGAGCAGTACTTC
>TRBV27|TRBJ2-7|14|.
CASRVWEESYEQYF
TGTGCCAGCAGAGTATGGGAGGAAAGCTACGAGCAGTACTTC